This TCR beta chain is from a study of blood T cell repertoires in COVID-19 (dated by TCRdb to 2018 to 2020). A note on the overall study: The collaborator samples originated in the United States, Italy and Spain and spanned the acute and convalescent phases of COVID-19. Where available, HLA class I and class II types were obtained from metadata supplied by the sample provider rather than from assay-based typing. The material from the prospective study consisted of cDNA or gDNA derived from T cells, B-cell-depleted T cells, or PBMCs. The sample metadata nearly always contained a de-identified subject ID, COVID-19 status, age in years and sex. Subjects who had been exposed to COVID-19, were actively infected with it, or had recovered from it provided the deeply sampled blood TCRbeta repertoires that made up the dataset. Samples were obtained from the ongoing ImmuneRACE study (first 160 participants) and from about 1,300 subjects provided by 6 global collaborators. The repertoires were released in a freely available public database meant as a resource for research on the immune response to SARS-CoV-2.

V is shortened by 0 bases, J by 4 bases, and the region joining them spans 13 bases. The CDR3 holds 15 amino acids from the cysteine to the phenylalanine. The retained sequence is limited to the CDR3, 45 bases, with the frame set at the first base. Looking up the germline V gene (reference sequence) yields CDR1 LNHNV and CDR2 YYDKDF. The immunoSEQ Assay, a bias-controlled multiplex PCR, was used to amplify TCRbeta CDR3 regions from genomic DNA. Per the authors' processing: The number of nucleated cells in each sample was estimated from the amplification of reference gene primers within the assay. To quantify the absolute abundance of each unique TCRbeta CDR3 rearrangement, sequence reads were collapsed and filtered. For each sample, productive Simpson clonality was calculated as the square root of Simpson's diversity index across productive rearrangements. TCRdb mirrors the immuneACCESS table, restricted to in-frame sequences. Some clones are absent from its copies; in checked studies, under half trace to an unresolved V gene, and the reason for the others is unknown. Clone size and V and J calls were adopted from that table, with D and trimming inferred from the DNA. The sample includes a few hundred thousand clones, with 80% to 85% observed a single time. The ten largest clones represent roughly 3.1% of the sample.

The paper as a whole reports these results and caveats: Clinical and demographic metadata were provided uncurated, with the amount varying by source and participant.

Participants in the prospective study were enrolled through a virtual design, were aged about 18 to 89 years, and lived in fewer than 30 United States geographic areas. Cohort assignment in the prospective study relied on participant-reported clinical history from a screening survey and a study questionnaire. Recovered participants in ImmuneRACE Cohort 3 were defined as having two consecutive negative NP/OP PCR tests, clearance from a healthcare professional, or resolution of symptoms. In the prospective study, mobile phlebotomists collected whole blood, serum and a nasopharyngeal or oropharyngeal swab from each participant. Additional blood draws and questionnaires over an approximately two-month period could optionally be provided by prospective study participants. Before DNA extraction, prospective study blood samples were shipped either frozen or at room temperature. On this clone: Its antigen remains unidentified. No qualities accompany the bases; no much larger clone lies one base away.

The material sequenced was PBMCs or T cells enriched from blood (not recorded which). Rearrangement joined TRBV15 to TRBJ2-7, and TRBD1 may be the D gene, going by 5 matching bases. This sequence was found in a man aged 45-65 years who had recovered from COVID-19. The CDR3 protein sequence reads: CATSREGAGPYEQYF. The nucleotide sequence is given as TGTGCCACCAGCAGAGAAGGGGCAGGGCCATACGAGCAGTACTTC. This CDR3, with the reference TRBV15 and TRBJ2-7 proteins standing in past its ends, gives the full variable domain DAMVIQNPRYQVTQFGKPVTLSCSQTLNHNVMYWYQQKSSQAPKLLFHYYDKDFNNEADTPDNFQSRRPNTSFCFLDIRSPGLGDTAMYLCATSREGAGPYEQYFGPGTRLTVT.